This TCR beta chain was captured by sequencing in a study of blood T cell repertoires in COVID-19. After removal of 4 bases from V and 3 bases from J, the junction contained 6 bases not matched to a gene. This CDR3 has 14 residues. This clone appeared a single time. Original processing methods: Quantification of nucleated cells was approximated via reference gene primer amplification. This table comes from immunoSEQ multiplex PCR, and its TCRdb copy is limited to in-frame clones, with some not included. From that table come the V and J calls and clone size; the DNA was used to work out D and trimming. This sample yields about 380,000 clones, of which around 85% are seen a single time; 3% to 4.5% belongs to the top ten.

This sequence was found in a woman aged 18 to 35 with acute or convalescent COVID-19. Sequencing input: peripheral blood. The rearrangement uses TRBV5-7 and TRBJ1-2, with TRBD1 matching over 7 bases. TRBV5-7 is designated an ORF whose function remains uncertain. As DNA, the CDR3 is TGTGCCAGCAGCCCGGGACAGATCCACTATGGCTACACCTTC. Its protein is CASSPGQIHYGYTF.